This TCR beta chain was sequenced for a study of shared clonotypes between healthy human individuals (dated by TCRdb to 2020 to 2022). About the investigation overall: The cohort included three men and two women between 18 and 49 years of age. Blood TCR repertoires of roughly 5 healthy adults were deeply sequenced to estimate repertoire size and the extent of clonotype sharing between individuals. Different laboratories and diverse techniques were used to prepare libraries and sequence TCR repertoires, to increase sequencing depth and limit assay-specific biases. For each donor, CD4 naive and CD4 memory were each run on three plates, CD8 naive on two plates, and CD8 memory on one plate. Per donor, leukapheresis produced somewhere between about 0.9 and 9 billion PBMCs.

Using the deep immunoSEQ assay, multiplex PCR amplified TCR CDR3 regions from genomic DNA. Extracted genomic DNA from each cell subset was distributed evenly across all wells of several immunoSEQ 96-well plates, and each plate was treated as a replicate. Each replicate PCR for sorted subsets received about 0.2 ug genomic DNA, equal to roughly 29,000 T cell genomes. The purified libraries were quantified using a Qubit 3.0 fluorometer, sized with a Bioanalyzer 2100, and then quantified again using the KAPA Library Quantification kit. Each immunoSEQ 96-well plate was sequenced on its own single-read 150-cycle Illumina NextSeq 550 flow cell. The paper's data handling went like this. The immunoSEQ output contained only junctional sequences without quality scores, so filtering could not match that applied to full-length reads. Sequences were annotated with PyIR, a Python wrapper for IgBLAST v1.9, using IMGT germline references to assign V/J genes and CDR3. Reads were filtered out if the reads had weak V/J assignments (E-value above 1e-6), no CDR3, stop codons, out-of-frame junctions, or ambiguous translated residues. A V3J clonotype was defined by an identical inferred V gene, J gene, and CDR3 amino acid sequence. Percentage overlap between repertoires was calculated by dividing the number of shared unique clonotypes by the size of the smaller repertoire. Repertoire richness was assessed with RTK rarefaction, the Chao1 estimator, and Recon v2.1 estimates of unobserved clonotypes. Generation probabilities were computed with OLGA for all TCRbeta clonotypes obtained by the gDNA method from a handful of donors. TCRdb took this table from immuneACCESS and kept in-frame rearrangements with V and J called. Such tables lack part of the clones; where checked against another copy, unresolved V genes explain under half of the gap, and the rest is unexplained. V and J calls and clone size follow that table, whereas D and trimming were derived from the DNA. The sample table holds about 700,000 clones, of which around two thirds were seen once. In total, the top ten clones hold 1.5% to 2% of the sample.

As for this clone: The antigen it recognizes is unknown. Per-base qualities were not stored, and no clone one base away is much larger.

Looking up the germline V gene yields CDR1 SGHRS and CDR2 YFSETQ. The CDR3 spans 13 residues, from the cysteine through the phenylalanine. This entry keeps only the CDR3 DNA: 39 bases, framed from base 1. Trimming costs V 1 base and J 6 bases, and their ends lie 7 bases apart. Donors were healthy HIV-negative adults with no recently reported acute infections or vaccinations. Only Caucasian adults living in Nashville, Tennessee, USA were represented among the donors. Magnetic negative selection was used to enrich CD4+ T cells, after which naive cells were positively selected on CD45RA and the negative fraction became the memory subset. Blood was collected by leukapheresis, and PBMCs were isolated by Ficoll-Histopaque density gradient centrifugation and then cryopreserved in liquid nitrogen vapor phase. Analytical flow cytometry was used to check the purity and quantity of each magnetically sorted T cell population. Genomic DNA was isolated from every sorted fraction and measured by UV absorbance on a Nanodrop 2000c.

Here is what the overall study found, with its caveats: Incomplete sequencing was indicated by rarefaction of sorted-subset datasets, despite the large sequencing depth. The genetic and exposure-history diversity represented was limited by the small number of donors. Naive subsets generally had larger estimated clonotype richness than memory subsets. Across a handful of donors, approximately 5% of naive CD4, roughly 3.8% of naive CD8, under 2.5% of memory CD4, and 0.4% of memory CD8 clonotypes were shared. Compared with non-shared clonotypes, the clonotypes found in all four sorted-subset donors had higher generation probabilities. Based on pairwise subsampling, the degree of clonotype sharing among donors was expected to be affected by sequencing depth. Sampling was limited to blood, and TCR repertoires in tissue likely differ from TCR repertoires in blood.

The sequenced sample was memory CD4+ T cells sorted from blood. The cell subset or site label of this sample denotes: CD45RA-negative fraction. The TCR was taken from a woman aged 30 to 39 in good health. The V and J segments used are TRBV5-1 and TRBJ2-2; the D segment cannot be called with confidence. The base sequence is TGCGCCAGCAGCTTGAAAGATTCCGGGGAGCTGTTTTTT. The resulting protein is CASSLKDSGELFF.